One TCR beta chain is described in this entry. The source of the sample is a study of OX40 agonist ivuxolimab in advanced cancers. This CDR3 comprises 19 residues. V lost 1 base and J lost 0; bases outside the gene matches: 13. Germline lookup yields CDR1 GTSNPN and CDR2 SVGIG (reference sequence). Clones were sequenced by immunoSEQ multiplex PCR, and TCRdb holds only the in-frame ones, with some missing. Of 60,000 or so clones listed, about 89% are singletons. V is TRBV30 and J is TRBJ2-7, with 12 bases aligning to TRBD2. The TCR originated in an adult with an advanced solid tumor such as melanoma, head and neck, liver or kidney cancer. The sample here was CD4+ or CD8+ T cells sorted from blood, taken in a trial of the OX40 agonist ivuxolimab. The CDR3 here is CAWSDPSGRGRLISYEQYF. DNA for the CDR3: TGTGCCTGGAGTGATCCTAGCGGGAGGGGAAGACTGATCTCCTACGAGCAGTACTTC. The complete variable domain, with remaining parts taken from reference TRBV30 and TRBJ2-7, reads SQTIHQWPATLVQPVGSPLSLECTVEGTSNPNLYWYRQAAGRGLQLLFYSVGIGQISSEVPQNLSASRPQDRQFILSSKKLLLSDSGFYLCAWSDPSGRGRLISYEQYFGPGTRLTVT.